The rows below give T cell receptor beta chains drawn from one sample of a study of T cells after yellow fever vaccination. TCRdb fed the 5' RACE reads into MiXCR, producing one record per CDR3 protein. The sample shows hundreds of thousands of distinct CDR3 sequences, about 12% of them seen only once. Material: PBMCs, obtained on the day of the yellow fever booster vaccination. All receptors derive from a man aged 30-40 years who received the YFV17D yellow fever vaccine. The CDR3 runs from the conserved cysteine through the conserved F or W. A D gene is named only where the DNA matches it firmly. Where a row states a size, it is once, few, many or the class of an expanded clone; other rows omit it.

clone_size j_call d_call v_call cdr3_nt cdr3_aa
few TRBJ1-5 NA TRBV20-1 TGCAGTGCTAGAAGAGAGGCGAATCAGCCCCAGCATTTT CSARREANQPQHF
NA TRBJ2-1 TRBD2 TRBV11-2 TGTGCCAGCAGTTTCCTAGCGGGAGTAACCCTAGAACATCAGTTCTTC CASSFLAGVTLEHQFF
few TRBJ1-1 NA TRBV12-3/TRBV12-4 TGTGCCAGCAGTTTTAGCGGTCGCATGAACACTGAAGCTTTCTTT CASSFSGRMNTEAFF
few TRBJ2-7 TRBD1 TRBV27 TGTGCCAGCAAAACACGGGACAGGGGAGCCTACGAGCAGTACTTC CASKTRDRGAYEQYF
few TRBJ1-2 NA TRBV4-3 TGCGCCAGCAGCCAGGGAGGACGGGGGGATGGCTACACCTTC CASSQGGRGDGYTF
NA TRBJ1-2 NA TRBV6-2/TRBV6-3 TGTGCCAGCAGTTCCAGACAGAATAACTATGGCTACACCTTC CASSSRQNNYGYTF
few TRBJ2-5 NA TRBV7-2 TGTGCCAGCAGCTTCCCCCAGGACAGCCTAGAAGAGACCCAGTACTTC CASSFPQDSLEETQYF
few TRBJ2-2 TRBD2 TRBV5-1 TGCGCCAGCAGCTCGACTAGCGGCCTTAACACCGGGGAGCTGTTTTTT CASSSTSGLNTGELFF
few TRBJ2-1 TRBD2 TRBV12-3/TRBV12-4 TGTGCCAGCAGCAAATTAGCGGGAGGGGACAATGAGCAGTTCTTC CASSKLAGGDNEQFF
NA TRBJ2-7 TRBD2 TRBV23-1 TGCGCCAGCAGTCTCGTCTCGAGCGGGAGCTCCTACGAGCAGTACTTC CASSLVSSGSSYEQYF
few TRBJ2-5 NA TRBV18 TGTGCCAGCTCACCAGGAAGGCACGGCCAAGAGACCCAGTACTTC CASSPGRHGQETQYF
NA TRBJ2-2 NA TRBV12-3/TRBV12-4 TGTGCCAGCAGTTTCACTCCAGGGAGGGGGGTGATGTTTTTT CASSFTPGRGVMFF
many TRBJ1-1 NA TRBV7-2 TGTGCCAGCAGCTTACAGGAGCGTGCGGAAGCTTTCTTT CASSLQERAEAFF
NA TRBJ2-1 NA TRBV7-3 TGTGCCAGCAGCTTAGGTCCTAGTTCCCACAATGAGCAGTTCTTC CASSLGPSSHNEQFF
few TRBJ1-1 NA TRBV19 TGTGCCAGTAGAACGACGGGACTAGGGAACACTGAAGCTTTCTTT CASRTTGLGNTEAFF
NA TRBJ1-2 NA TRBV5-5 TGTGCCAGCAGCGGAAGGACACCCGTCGGGAACTATGGCTACACCTTC CASSGRTPVGNYGYTF
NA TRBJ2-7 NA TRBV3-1 TGTGCCAGCAGCCAACTAGCCACCTACGAGCAGTACTTC CASSQLATYEQYF
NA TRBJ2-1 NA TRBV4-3 TGCGCCAGCAGCCAAGGGCAGAGCTCCTACAATGAGCAGTTCTTC CASSQGQSSYNEQFF
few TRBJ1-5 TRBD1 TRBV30 TGTGCCTATTCAGGGGGCGGCGTTCAGCCCCAGCATTTT CAYSGGGVQPQHF